Following are 3 T cell receptor beta chains from one sample sequenced in a study of vaccination and CD4 T cells after COVID-19. The assay that was used to sequence DNA from cultured CD4+ T cells was the Oncomine TCR Beta short-read assay. TCRdb processed the PCR reads anew with MiXCR; each CDR3 protein has one entry. This sample has about 5,200 distinct CDR3 sequences, with about 38% found just once. For these receptors, no antigen is known. Sample treatment: roughly nine-day PBMC culture with coronavirus spike peptide pools or control peptides (ViraFEST assay). Sample: CD4+ T cells from blood, cultured in vitro. The receptors were gathered from a human donor who had recovered from COVID-19.

This clonotype was seen a handful of times. The chain carries TRBV5-1 and TRBJ2-2; no clear D gene. This CDR3 is built from 14 residues. The V gene's germline CDR1 is SGHRS and CDR2 YFSETQ. V was clipped by 0 bases and J by 7 bases, with 10 bases between them. The CDR3 DNA reads as TGCGCCAGCAGCTTGGAACAACCACTCGGGGAGCTGTTTTTT. Translated: CASSLEQPLGELFF.

This clonotype was seen a few times. The V call is TRBV7-2, the J call TRBJ2-3; 15 positions agree with TRBD2. CDR3 length: 17 residues. Germline values: CDR1 SGHTA, CDR2 FQGNSA. Trimming removed 5 bases from V and 6 bases from J; junction bases left unmatched: 9. The CDR3 nucleotides are TGTGCCAGCAGCCCCCGGACTAGCGGGGGGGCCAGGGATACGCAGTATTTT. Its protein product is CASSPRTSGGARDTQYF.

This clonotype was counted once. The chain joins TRBV2 to TRBJ2-3; 10 nucleotides match TRBD2. The ends lost 3 bases at V and 0 bases at J; junction bases unmatched: 6. This CDR3 region has 17 residues. Germline assignment: CDR1 SNHLY and CDR2 FYNNEI. This chain's CDR3 is CASSDRTSGTSTDTQYF. CDR3 bases: TGTGCCAGCAGTGACCGGACTAGCGGAACTAGCACAGATACGCAGTATTTT.